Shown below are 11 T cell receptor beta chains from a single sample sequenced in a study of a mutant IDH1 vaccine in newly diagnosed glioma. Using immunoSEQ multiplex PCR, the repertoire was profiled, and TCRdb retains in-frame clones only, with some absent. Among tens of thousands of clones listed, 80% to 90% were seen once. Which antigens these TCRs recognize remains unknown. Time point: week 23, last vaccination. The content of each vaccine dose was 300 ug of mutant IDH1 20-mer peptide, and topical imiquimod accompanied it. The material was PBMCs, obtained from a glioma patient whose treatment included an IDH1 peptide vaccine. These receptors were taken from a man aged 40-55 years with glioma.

CDR3 sequence reads: CASSLVGAHEQYF. The CDR3 DNA is TGCGCCAGCAGCTTGGTCGGGGCCCACGAGCAGTACTTC. V usage is TRBV5-1 and J usage is TRBJ2-7, with D possibly called TRBD1 or TRBD2 (5 bases each). V was clipped by 0 bases and J by 5 bases, with 9 bases between them. This CDR3 is 13 amino acids long. Per the germline V gene, CDR1 is SGHRS and CDR2 is YFSETQ.

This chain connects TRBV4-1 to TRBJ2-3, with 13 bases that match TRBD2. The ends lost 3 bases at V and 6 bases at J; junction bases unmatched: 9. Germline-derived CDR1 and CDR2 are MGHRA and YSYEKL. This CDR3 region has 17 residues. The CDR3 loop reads CASSHPLAGGWTDTQYF. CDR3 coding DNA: TGCGCCAGCAGCCACCCACTAGCGGGAGGGTGGACGGATACGCAGTATTTT.

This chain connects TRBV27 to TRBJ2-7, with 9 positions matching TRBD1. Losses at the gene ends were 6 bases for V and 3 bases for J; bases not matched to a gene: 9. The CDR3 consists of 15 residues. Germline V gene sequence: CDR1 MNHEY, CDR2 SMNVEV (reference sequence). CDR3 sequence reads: CASSKTGGEDYEQYF. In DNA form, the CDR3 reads TGTGCCAGCAGCAAAACAGGGGGCGAAGACTACGAGCAGTACTTC.

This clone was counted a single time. CDR3 DNA: TGTGCCAGCGCTTCTAGCGGGAGGGCCGGGGAGCAGTACTTC. Encoded protein: CASASSGRAGEQYF. V usage is TRBV18 and J usage is TRBJ2-7; 12 bases align to TRBD2. Per germline, CDR1 KGHSH and CDR2 LQKENI. This CDR3 region has 14 residues. V gave up 8 bases and J gave up 7 bases; unmatched junction bases: 9.

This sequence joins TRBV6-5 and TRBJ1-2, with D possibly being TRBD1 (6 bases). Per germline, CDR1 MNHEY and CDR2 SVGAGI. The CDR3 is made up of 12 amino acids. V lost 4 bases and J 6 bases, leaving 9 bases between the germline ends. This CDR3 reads CASSFRGDGYTF. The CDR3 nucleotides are TGTGCCAGCAGTTTCAGGGGCGATGGCTACACCTTC.

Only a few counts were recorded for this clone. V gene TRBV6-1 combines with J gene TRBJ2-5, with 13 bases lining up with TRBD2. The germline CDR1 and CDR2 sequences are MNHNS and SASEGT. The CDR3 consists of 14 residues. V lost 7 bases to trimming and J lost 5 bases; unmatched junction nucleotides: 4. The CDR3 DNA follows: TGTGCCAGCACCTTGACTAGCGGGGGGGAGACCCAGTACTTC. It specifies CASTLTSGGETQYF.

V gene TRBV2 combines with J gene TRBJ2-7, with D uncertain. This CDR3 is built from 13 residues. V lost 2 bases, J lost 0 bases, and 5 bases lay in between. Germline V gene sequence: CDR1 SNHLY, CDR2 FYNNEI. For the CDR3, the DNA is TGTGCCAGCAGTGAACCGTTCTCCTACGAGCAGTACTTC. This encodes CASSEPFSYEQYF. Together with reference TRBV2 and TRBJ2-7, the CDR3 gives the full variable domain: EPEVTQTPSHQVTQMGQEVILRCVPISNHLYFYWYRQILGQKVEFLVSFYNNEISEKSEIFDDQFSVERPDGSNFTLKIRSTKLEDSAMYFCASSEPFSYEQYFGPGTRLTVT.

The CDR3 region has the DNA TGCGCCAGCAGCCAAGATCCCGCTAGCGGGAGTAGCGAGCAGTACTTC. Translation gives CASSQDPASGSSEQYF. The gene calls are TRBV4-3 and TRBJ2-7, with 10 bases identical to TRBD2. Trimming took 0 bases from V and 6 from J; bases not matched to a gene: 8. The CDR3 spans 16 residues. The germline V gene has CDR1 LGHNA and CDR2 YSLEER.

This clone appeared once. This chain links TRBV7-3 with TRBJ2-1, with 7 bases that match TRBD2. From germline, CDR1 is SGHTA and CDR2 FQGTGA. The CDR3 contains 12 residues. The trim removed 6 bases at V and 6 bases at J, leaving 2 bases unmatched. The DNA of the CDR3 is TGTGCCAGCAGTTCTAGCGGCAATGAGCAGTTCTTC. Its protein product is CASSSSGNEQFF.

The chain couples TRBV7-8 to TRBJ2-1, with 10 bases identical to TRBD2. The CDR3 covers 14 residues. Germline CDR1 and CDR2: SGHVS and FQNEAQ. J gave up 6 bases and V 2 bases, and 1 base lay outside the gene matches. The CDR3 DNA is TGTGCCAGCAGCTTACGGACTAGCGGCAATGAGCAGTTCTTC. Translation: CASSLRTSGNEQFF.

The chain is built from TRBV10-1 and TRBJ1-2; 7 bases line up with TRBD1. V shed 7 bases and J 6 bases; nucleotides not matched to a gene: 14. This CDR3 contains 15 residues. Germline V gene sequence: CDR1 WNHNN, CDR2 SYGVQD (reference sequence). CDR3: CASTLGREGQDGYTF. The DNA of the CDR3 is TGCGCCAGCACCCTCGGCCGTGAAGGACAGGATGGCTACACCTTC.